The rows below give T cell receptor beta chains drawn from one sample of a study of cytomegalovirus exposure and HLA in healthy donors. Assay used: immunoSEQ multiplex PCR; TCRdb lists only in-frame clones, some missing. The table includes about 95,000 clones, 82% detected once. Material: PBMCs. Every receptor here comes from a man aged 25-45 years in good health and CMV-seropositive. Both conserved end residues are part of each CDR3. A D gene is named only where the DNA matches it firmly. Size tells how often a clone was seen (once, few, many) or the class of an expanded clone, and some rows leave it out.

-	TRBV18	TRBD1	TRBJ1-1	TGTGCCAGCTCAGGGGGACAGGGGTCCACTGAAGCTTTCTTT	CASSGGQGSTEAFF
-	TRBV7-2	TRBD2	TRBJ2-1	TGTGCCAGCAGCTTAGCCCAACTAGCGACCAATGAGCAGTTCTTC	CASSLAQLATNEQFF
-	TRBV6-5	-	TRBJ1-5	TGTGCCACCCAGCGGGGGGCGGGTCAGCCCCAGCATTTT	CATQRGAGQPQHF
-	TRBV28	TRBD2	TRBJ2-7	TGTGCCAGCGCCCCTATCACTAGCGGATTATTATACGAGCAGTACTTC	CASAPITSGLLYEQYF
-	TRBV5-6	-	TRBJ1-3	TGTGCCAGCAGCTTCGAGGGGGACTCTGGAAACACCATATATTTT	CASSFEGDSGNTIYF
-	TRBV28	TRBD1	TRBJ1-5	TGTGCCAGCAGTGGTCAGGGGGTTAGGGGACAGCCCCAGCATTTT	CASSGQGVRGQPQHF
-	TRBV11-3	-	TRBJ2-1	TGTGCCAGCAGCTTAGATAATGGGGCCAAGAATGAGCAGTTCTTC	CASSLDNGAKNEQFF
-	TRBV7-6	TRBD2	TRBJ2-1	TGTGCCAGCAGCTTAGTCGAAGCGGGAATTGGCGTCAATGAGCAGTTCTTC	CASSLVEAGIGVNEQFF
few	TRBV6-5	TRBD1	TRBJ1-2	TGTGCCAGCAGTTACTTACCGGGACAGGGGAATTATGGCTACACCTTC	CASSYLPGQGNYGYTF
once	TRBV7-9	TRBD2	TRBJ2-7	TGTGCCAGCAGCCCGATTATGCTGTCTTTTCTAGCGGGGACCTACGAGCAGTACTTC	CASSPIMLSFLAGTYEQYF
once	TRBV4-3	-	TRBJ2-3	TGCGCCAGCAGCCAAGAAACAACTAGTACAGATACGCAGTATTTT	CASSQETTSTDTQYF
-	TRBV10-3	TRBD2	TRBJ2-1	TGTGCCATCAGTGAGACCCTAGCGGGAGGGAATGAGCAGTTCTTC	CAISETLAGGNEQFF
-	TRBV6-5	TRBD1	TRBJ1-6	TGTGCCAGCAAGACAGGGGGCGATTCACCCCTCCACTTT	CASKTGGDSPLHF
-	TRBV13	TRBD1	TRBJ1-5	TGTGCCAGCAGCCTAGGACAGGTAAATCAGCCCCAGCATTTT	CASSLGQVNQPQHF
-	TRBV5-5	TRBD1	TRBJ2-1	TGTGCCAGCAGGAGGGAGGGACAGGGGGCTTTCAATGAGCAGTTCTTC	CASRREGQGAFNEQFF
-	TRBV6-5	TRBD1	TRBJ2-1	TGTGCCAGCAGTCGCGGACAGGGAAACTACAATGAGCAGTTCTTC	CASSRGQGNYNEQFF
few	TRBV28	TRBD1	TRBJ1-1	TGTGCCAGTTTCTCCGGACAGGGCGGGGAAGCTTTCTTT	CASFSGQGGEAFF
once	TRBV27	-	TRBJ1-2	TGTGCCGACCTACGGGGGGCGGATGGCTACACCTTC	CADLRGADGYTF
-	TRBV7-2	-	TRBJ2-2	TGTGCCAGCAGCTTAGCGCAGGGCCCCGGGGAGCTGTTTTTT	CASSLAQGPGELFF
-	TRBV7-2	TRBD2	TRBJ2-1	TGTGCCAGCAGCTCCTTAGCGGGAGGCTCCTACAATGAGCAGTTCTTC	CASSSLAGGSYNEQFF
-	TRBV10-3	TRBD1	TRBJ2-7	TGTGCCATCAGTGAGTCACATAACTCGGCGAGAAGACAGGGAACCGAGCAGTACTTC	CAISESHNSARRQGTEQYF
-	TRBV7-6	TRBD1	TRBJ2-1	TGTGCCAGCAGCGTGGGACAGGGGAGTGGTGAGCAGTTCTTC	CASSVGQGSGEQFF
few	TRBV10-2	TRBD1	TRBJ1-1	TGCGCCAGCAGAGGGTGGGCAGGGGGCAGGTCTTGGAACACTGAAGCTTTCTTT	CASRGWAGGRSWNTEAFF
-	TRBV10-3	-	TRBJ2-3	TGTGCCATCAGATCAGGGGCAGATACGCAGTATTTT	CAIRSGADTQYF
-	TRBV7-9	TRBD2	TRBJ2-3	TGTGCCAGCAGCCCCCGGCTAGCGGGGAGCACAGATACGCAGTATTTT	CASSPRLAGSTDTQYF
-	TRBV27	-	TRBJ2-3	TGTGCCAGCAGTTGGGACTTCACAGATACGCAGTATTTT	CASSWDFTDTQYF
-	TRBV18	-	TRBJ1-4	TGTGCCAGCTCACCAACGGTCGGGGGATATGAAAAACTGTTTTTT	CASSPTVGGYEKLFF
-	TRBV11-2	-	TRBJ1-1	TGTGCCAGCAGCTTAAGGGGGAACACTGAAGCTTTCTTT	CASSLRGNTEAFF
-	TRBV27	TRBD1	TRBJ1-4	TGTGCCAGCAGTCAAGCGGACAGGTGGAGGGAAAAACTGTTTTTT	CASSQADRWREKLFF
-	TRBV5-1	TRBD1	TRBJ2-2	TGCGCCAGCAGCTTGGCGGCCAGGGGGCTTTCGGGCACCGGGGAGCTGTTTTTT	CASSLAARGLSGTGELFF
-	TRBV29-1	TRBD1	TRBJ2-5	TGCAGCGTTGGGCAGGGGGCGCGAACAGAGACCCAGTACTTC	CSVGQGARTETQYF
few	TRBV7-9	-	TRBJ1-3	TGTGCCAGCAGCCGAACTGCATTCTCTGGAAACACCATATATTTT	CASSRTAFSGNTIYF
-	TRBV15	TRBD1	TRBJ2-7	TGTGCCACCAGAGTCGGTCGGGACAGGGGCAACTACGAGCAGTACTTC	CATRVGRDRGNYEQYF
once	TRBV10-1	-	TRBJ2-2	TGCGCCAGCAGTGGTAACAGATACACCGGGGAGCTGTTTTTT	CASSGNRYTGELFF
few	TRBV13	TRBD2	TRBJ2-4	TGTGCCAGCAGCCCAGCGGGAGGGTCGCGGGTAGCCAAAAACATTCAGTACTTC	CASSPAGGSRVAKNIQYF
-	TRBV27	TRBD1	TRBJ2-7	TGTGCCAGCAGTTTATCTGGGACAGACCTGGTGTCCTACGAGCAGTACTTC	CASSLSGTDLVSYEQYF
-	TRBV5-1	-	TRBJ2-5	TGCGCCAGCACTCTTCTCTCCGGGACTCCACAAGAGACCCAGTACTTC	CASTLLSGTPQETQYF
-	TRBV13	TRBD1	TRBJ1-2	TGTGCCAGCAGCAAGGGGACAGGGGTGATCGATGGCTACACCTTC	CASSKGTGVIDGYTF
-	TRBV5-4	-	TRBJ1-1	TGTGCCAGCAGGAGCACCCGATCTGAAGCTTTCTTT	CASRSTRSEAFF
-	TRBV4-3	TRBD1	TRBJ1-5	TGCGCCAGCAGCCAAGATTTCCCCGTCGACAGGGGGAGTGAACAGCCCCAGCATTTT	CASSQDFPVDRGSEQPQHF
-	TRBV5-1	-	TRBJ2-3	TGCGCCAGCAGCAAGGACTGGAGGGCAGATACGCAGTATTTT	CASSKDWRADTQYF
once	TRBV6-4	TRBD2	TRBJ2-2	TGTGCCAGCAGTTCTGAGGGAGGGTCCGGGGAGCTGTTTTTT	CASSSEGGSGELFF
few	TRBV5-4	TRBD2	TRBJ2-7	TGTGCCAGCAGCTCTAAACTAGCGGGGTTCTACGAGCAGTACTTC	CASSSKLAGFYEQYF
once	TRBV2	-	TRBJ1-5	TGTGCCAGCAACAGTCTCAATCAGCCCCAGCATTTT	CASNSLNQPQHF
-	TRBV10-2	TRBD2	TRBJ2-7	TGCGCCAGCAGCGCCGGACTAGCGGGAGGACTTTACGAGCAGTACTTC	CASSAGLAGGLYEQYF
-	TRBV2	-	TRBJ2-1	TGTGCCAGCAGAGTCAACAGTGACAATGAGCAGTTCTTC	CASRVNSDNEQFF
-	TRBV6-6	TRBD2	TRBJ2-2	TGTGCCAGCAGTTACGCCGGGGGGAGCACCGGGGAGCTGTTTTTT	CASSYAGGSTGELFF
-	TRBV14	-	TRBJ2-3	TGTGCCAGCAGCCAAGTGAGACTGGCCGGTACGCAGTATTTT	CASSQVRLAGTQYF
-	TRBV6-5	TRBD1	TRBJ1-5	TGTGCCAGCAGTTCAACAGGGGTTGGTCAGCCCCAGCATTTT	CASSSTGVGQPQHF
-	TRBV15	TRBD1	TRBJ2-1	TGTGCCACCCAAACAGGGGCCGGCGGCTACAATGAGCAGTTCTTC	CATQTGAGGYNEQFF
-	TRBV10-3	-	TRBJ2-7	TGTGCCATCAGTGAGTCGGGGCAGGGGATGGGGCAGTACTTC	CAISESGQGMGQYF